This TCR beta chain appears in the sequencing data of a study of blood T cell repertoires in COVID-19. About the study: Acute and convalescent COVID-19 specimens originated in the United States, Italy and Spain. The cDNA or gDNA used as material had been derived from T cells, B-cell-depleted T cells, or PBMCs.

Original analysis: From reference gene primer amplification, estimates of nucleated cell counts were derived. Libraries were prepared by immunoSEQ multiplex PCR; TCRdb keeps only in-frame clonotypes and omits some of them. V and J calls and clone size are given by that table; D and trimming were obtained from the DNA. Of about 300,000 clones listed, over 85% are singletons. Study members were between about 18 and 95 years old and lived in over 20 US regions. The receptor was isolated from a woman aged 45-65 years who had been exposed to COVID-19. The specimen was PBMCs or T cells enriched from blood (not recorded which).

CDR3 sequence reads: CASSQDRGAHYGYTF. Here the CDR3 DNA reads TGTGCCAGCAGCCAAGATCGCGGCGCCCACTATGGCTACACCTTC. This chain links TRBV3-1 (or the pseudogene TRBV3-2) with TRBJ1-2, with no clear D. V was shortened by 0 bases and J by 3 bases, with 11 bases between the two germline ends. The CDR3 covers 15 residues. Looked up from germline, CDR1 is LGHDT and CDR2 is YNNKEL (reference sequence).